What follows are 22 T cell receptor beta chains derived from one specimen sequenced in a study of brain T cells in children with intractable seizures. Repertoires were generated with immunoSEQ multiplex PCR, while TCRdb's copy carries only in-frame clones and drops some. The sample shows 300,000 to 400,000 clones, 93% of them seen only once. Sample time point: blood from clinic visit 5 months post-surgery; TSC patient then seizure free. The specimen was peripheral blood, collected 5 to 6 months after surgery. The receptors come from a boy under three years old with tuberous sclerosis and intractable seizures.

This clone was observed a handful of times. The V and J genes are TRBV6-5 and TRBJ1-6, with TRBD1 matching over 10 bases. CDR3 size: 13 residues. Germline V lookup: CDR1 MNHEY, CDR2 SVGAGI. V shed 6 bases, J shed 11 bases, and the junction held 4 bases outside the gene matches. The CDR3 spells CASSRGQGPPLHF. As DNA, the CDR3 is TGTGCCAGCAGCCGGGGACAGGGGCCACCCCTCCACTTT.

The J gene is TRBJ1-1, the V gene TRBV6-1, with unresolved D. V lost 2 bases and J lost 6, with 16 bases in between. Germline V gene sequence: CDR1 MNHNS, CDR2 SASEGT. This CDR3 region has 15 residues. The CDR3: CASSEFRDSVPEAFF. CDR3 nucleotide sequence: TGTGCCAGCAGTGAATTCAGAGATTCGGTCCCTGAAGCTTTCTTT.

This chain links TRBV29-1 with TRBJ2-7, with D hard to call. V gave up 4 bases and J gave up 2 bases, with 15 bases separating them. Germline V gives CDR1 SQVTM, CDR2 ANQGSEA. The CDR3 covers 14 residues. CDR3 nucleotide sequence: TGCAGCGTTGCAGTAGGAAGTAAGGCCTACGAGCAGTACTTC. Translated, it gives CSVAVGSKAYEQYF.

The rearrangement uses TRBV29-1 and TRBJ2-1; TRBD1 matches at 10 bases. The germline V gene encodes CDR1 SQVTM and CDR2 ANQGSEA. The CDR3 is 15 amino acids. Trimming at V came to 4 bases and at J to 4 bases, leaving 7 bases not matched to a gene. The CDR3 DNA follows: TGCAGCGTTGGAGTGACAGGGGGCTTTTACAATGAGCAGTTCTTC. This sequence encodes CSVGVTGGFYNEQFF.

The V call is TRBV9, the J call TRBJ2-2; 9 bases are shared with TRBD2. Germline V gene data show CDR1 as SGDLS and CDR2 as YYNGEE. The V and J ends lost 1 base and 5 bases, in that order; junction bases with no gene match: 6. The CDR3 has 16 residues. CDR3 DNA sequence: TGTGCCAGCAGCGTACTAGCGGGGATTTTAACCGGGGAGCTGTTTTTT. As protein: CASSVLAGILTGELFF. Combining the CDR3 with reference TRBV9 and TRBJ2-2 gives the whole variable domain DSGVTQTPKHLITATGQRVTLRCSPRSGDLSVYWYQQSLDQGLQFLIQYYNGEERAKGNILERFSAQQFPDLHSELNLSSLELGDSALYFCASSVLAGILTGELFFGEGSRLTVL.

The chain combines TRBV21-1 with TRBJ2-7; the table's D call TRBD1 went unverified against the DNA. TRBV21-1 is listed as a pseudogene. The length of the CDR3 is 19 residues. CDR3 in amino acids: CASTSRLPGQGAVWYEQYF. For the CDR3, the DNA is TGTGCCAGCACCTCAAGACTTCCGGGACAGGGGGCAGTTTGGTACGAGCAGTACTTC.

V is TRBV7-9 and J is TRBJ1-2; no definite D call. The CDR3 extends over 15 amino acids. V was clipped by 3 bases and J by 8 bases, with 19 bases between them. Per the germline V gene, CDR1 is SEHNR and CDR2 is FQNEAQ (reference sequence). The CDR3: CASSLSLGPEEGYTF. For the CDR3, the DNA is TGTGCCAGCAGCTTGTCCCTAGGCCCCGAGGAGGGCTACACCTTC.

The CDR3 DNA sequence: TGTGCCAGCAGCGTAGCTGGCGGAGGAACCTACGAGCAGTACTTC. The encoded protein is CASSVAGGGTYEQYF. The V call is TRBV9, the J call TRBJ2-7; D may be TRBD2 (5 bases). The germline V gene has CDR1 SGDLS and CDR2 YYNGEE. The CDR3 has 15 residues. Deletions cut 0 bases from V and 2 bases from J, with 12 bases between.

This clone appeared a few times. The chain combines TRBV2 with TRBJ1-1; D not certain. The ends were cut back, 6 bases at V and 1 base at J, with 12 bases in the middle. Germline CDR1 SNHLY, CDR2 FYNNEI. CDR3 length equals 14 residues. The CDR3 loop is CASRTGVRNTEAFF. In nucleotides, the CDR3 is TGTGCCAGCAGGACCGGGGTTCGGAACACTGAAGCTTTCTTT.

CDR3 DNA sequence: TGTGCCAGTAGTATAGGGCAGGTCGGGCAGTTCTTC. Translated, it gives CASSIGQVGQFF. The chain links TRBV19 to TRBJ2-1; D call uncertain. Trimming removed 1 base from V and 12 bases from J, with 10 bases in between. The CDR3 consists of 12 residues. Germline assignment: CDR1 LNHDA and CDR2 SQIVND (reference sequence).

The chain carries TRBV7-9 and TRBJ1-2, with D possibly TRBD1 on 5 matching bases. The germline V gene has CDR1 SEHNR and CDR2 FQNEAQ (reference sequence). Trimming removed 5 bases from V and 11 bases from J, with 12 bases in between. The length of the CDR3 is 11 residues. The chain's CDR3 is CASSTEGRYTF. CDR3 DNA sequence: TGTGCCAGCAGCACAGAGGGGCGATACACCTTC.

The chain uses TRBV6-1 and TRBJ2-7; D is unresolved. This CDR3 has 14 residues. Germline V lookup: CDR1 MNHNS, CDR2 SASEGT. V lost 3 bases, J lost 0 bases, and 9 bases lay in between. The CDR3 DNA reads TGTGCCAGCAGTGAGGTAGCCTCCTCCTACGAGCAGTACTTC. Residues: CASSEVASSYEQYF.

Notes on this clone: Other DNA sequences in this specimen translate into the identical CDR3. The chain carries TRBV7-2 and TRBJ2-1; 7 bases line up with TRBD2. CDR1 and CDR2 (germline): SGHTA, FQGNSA. Losses at the gene ends were 9 bases for V and 0 bases for J; bases not matched to a gene: 5. The CDR3 has 14 amino acids. DNA of the CDR3: TGTGCCAGTGCTTCGGGGGGCTCCTACAATGAGCAGTTCTTC. Protein: CASASGGSYNEQFF.

This clone was seen only once. The V and J genes are TRBV2 and TRBJ2-2, with D tentatively TRBD2 (7 bases). V lost 7 bases, J lost 4 bases, and 13 bases lay in between. CDR1 and CDR2 (germline): SNHLY, FYNNEI. The CDR3 is made up of 14 amino acids. The CDR3 loop reads CASTRGAGTGELFF. DNA of the CDR3: TGTGCCAGCACACGGGGGGCCGGCACCGGGGAGCTGTTTTTT.

The gene calls are TRBV30 and TRBJ1-1; 9 bases agree with TRBD1. J gave up 2 bases and V 3 bases, and 1 base lay outside the gene matches. The germline gives CDR1 GTSNPN, CDR2 SVGIG (reference sequence). This CDR3 is built from 13 residues. The CDR3 here is CAWRGQGNTEAFF. In DNA form, the CDR3 reads TGTGCCTGGAGGGGACAGGGTAACACTGAAGCTTTCTTT.

This rearrangement joins TRBV18 to TRBJ1-1, with D perhaps TRBD1 (6 bases). V lost 6 bases and J 4 bases, leaving 24 bases between the germline ends. This CDR3 has 17 amino acids. Germline CDR1 reads KGHSH; CDR2 reads LQKENI. CDR3 residues: CASSHDKRGAQSTEAFF. CDR3 DNA: TGTGCCAGCTCTCACGACAAACGGGGGGCGCAGAGCACTGAAGCTTTCTTT.

With respect to this clone: Other DNA sequences in this specimen translate into the identical CDR3. This chain uses TRBV5-1 with TRBJ2-5; 7 positions agree with TRBD1. The CDR3 spans 15 residues. Germline loops: CDR1 SGHRS, CDR2 YFSETQ. V lost 0 bases and J lost 2; bases outside the gene matches: 4. CDR3 sequence reads: CASSLVGTDQETQYF. In nucleotides, the CDR3 is TGCGCCAGCAGCTTGGTAGGGACAGATCAAGAGACCCAGTACTTC. Filled out from reference TRBV5-1 and TRBJ2-5, the complete variable domain reads KAGVTQTPRYLIKTRGQQVTLSCSPISGHRSVSWYQQTPGQGLQFLFEYFSETQRNKGNFPGRFSGRQFSNSRSEMNVSTLELGDSALYLCASSLVGTDQETQYFGPGTRLLVL.

The chain carries TRBV3-1 (or the pseudogene TRBV3-2) and TRBJ1-5, with no clear D. There are 15 residues in the CDR3. Germline V CDR1 and CDR2: LGHDT, YNNKEL (reference sequence). V lost 0 bases to trimming and J lost 6 bases, with 12 bases between them. The CDR3 spells CASSQDLGTGQPQHF. Written as DNA, the CDR3 is TGTGCCAGCAGCCAAGATTTAGGTACCGGTCAGCCCCAGCATTTT.

The chain couples TRBV6-5 to TRBJ1-1, with 7 bases matching TRBD1. This CDR3 comprises 14 residues. V trimming: 6 bases; J trimming: 4 bases; junction bases outside the gene matches: 8. Germline CDR1 MNHEY, CDR2 SVGAGI. The CDR3 region has the DNA TGTGCCAGCAGAAGACAGGGATGGGTCACTGAAGCTTTCTTT. This sequence encodes CASRRQGWVTEAFF.

This chain links TRBV7-9 with TRBJ2-1, with TRBD2 matching over 9 bases. CDR1 and CDR2 (germline): SEHNR, FQNEAQ (reference sequence). This CDR3 contains 15 residues. V lost 0 bases, J lost 7 bases, and 4 bases stayed unmatched. DNA of the CDR3: TGTGCCAGCAGCTTAGCCAGCGGGAGGTTAAATGAGCAGTTCTTC. Translation: CASSLASGRLNEQFF.

V gene TRBV5-5 combines with J gene TRBJ2-7; D might be TRBD1 or TRBD2, each matching 6 bases. Per the germline V gene, CDR1 is SGHKS and CDR2 is YYEKEE (reference sequence). Deletions cut 4 bases from V and 4 bases from J, with 15 bases between. This CDR3 spans 14 amino acids. The CDR3: CASSPGAGVYEQYF. DNA of the CDR3: TGTGCCAGCAGCCCGGGGGCAGGTGTGTACGAGCAGTACTTC.

The chain couples TRBV6-6 to TRBJ1-2; D gene ambiguous. V was shortened by 5 bases and J by 3 bases, with 22 bases between the two germline ends. Germline V CDR1 and CDR2: MNHNY, SVGAGI (reference sequence). The CDR3 runs to 17 residues. The CDR3 nucleotides are TGTGCCAGCAGTCCTAATGATCGGGGTTCTTTGGACTATGGCTACACCTTC. The encoded protein is CASSPNDRGSLDYGYTF.